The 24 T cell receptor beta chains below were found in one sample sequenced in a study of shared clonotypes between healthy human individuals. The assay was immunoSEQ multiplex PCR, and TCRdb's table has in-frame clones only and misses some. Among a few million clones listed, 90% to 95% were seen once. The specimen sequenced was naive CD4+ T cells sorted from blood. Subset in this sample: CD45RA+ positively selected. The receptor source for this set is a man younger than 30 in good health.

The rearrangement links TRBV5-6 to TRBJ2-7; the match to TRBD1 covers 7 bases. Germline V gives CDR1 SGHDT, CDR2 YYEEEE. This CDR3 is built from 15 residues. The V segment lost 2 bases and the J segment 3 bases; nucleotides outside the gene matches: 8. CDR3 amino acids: CASSFSRGQSYEQYF. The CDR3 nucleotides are TGTGCCAGCAGCTTTAGCCGGGGACAGAGCTACGAGCAGTACTTC.

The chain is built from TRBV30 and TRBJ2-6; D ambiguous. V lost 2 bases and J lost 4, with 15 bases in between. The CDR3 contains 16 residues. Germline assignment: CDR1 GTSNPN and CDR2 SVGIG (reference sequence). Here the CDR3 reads CAWSFIPSLGANVLTF. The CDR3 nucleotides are TGTGCCTGGAGTTTTATCCCCTCTTTGGGGGCCAACGTCCTGACTTTC.

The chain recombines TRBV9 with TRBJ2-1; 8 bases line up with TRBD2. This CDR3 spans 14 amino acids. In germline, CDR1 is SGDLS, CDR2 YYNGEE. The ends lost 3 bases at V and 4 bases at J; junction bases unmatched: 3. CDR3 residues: CASSGSGKYNEQFF. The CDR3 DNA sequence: TGTGCCAGCAGCGGTAGCGGGAAGTACAATGAGCAGTTCTTC. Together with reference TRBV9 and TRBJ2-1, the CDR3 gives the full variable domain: DSGVTQTPKHLITATGQRVTLRCSPRSGDLSVYWYQQSLDQGLQFLIQYYNGEERAKGNILERFSAQQFPDLHSELNLSSLELGDSALYFCASSGSGKYNEQFFGPGTRLTVL.

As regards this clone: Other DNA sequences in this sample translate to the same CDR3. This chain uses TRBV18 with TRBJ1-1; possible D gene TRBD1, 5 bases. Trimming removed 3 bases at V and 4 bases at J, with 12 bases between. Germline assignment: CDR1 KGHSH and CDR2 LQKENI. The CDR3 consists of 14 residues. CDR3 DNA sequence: TGTGCCAGCTCACCCCAGGGTAAGGGCACTGAAGCTTTCTTT. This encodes CASSPQGKGTEAFF.

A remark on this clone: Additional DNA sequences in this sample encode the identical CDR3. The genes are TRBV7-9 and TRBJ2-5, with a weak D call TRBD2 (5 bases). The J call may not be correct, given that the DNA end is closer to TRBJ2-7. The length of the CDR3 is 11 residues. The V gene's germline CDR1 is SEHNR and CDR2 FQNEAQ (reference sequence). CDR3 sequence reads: CASSRGYEQYF. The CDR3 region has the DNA TGTGCCAGCAGCCGCGGGTACGAGCAGTACTTC.

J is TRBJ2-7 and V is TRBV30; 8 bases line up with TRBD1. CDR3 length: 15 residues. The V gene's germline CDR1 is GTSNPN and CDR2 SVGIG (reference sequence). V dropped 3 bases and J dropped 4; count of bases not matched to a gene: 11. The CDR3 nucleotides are TGTGCCTGGAGAAGACCGGGACAGGCCACTTACGAGCAGTACTTC. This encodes CAWRRPGQATYEQYF.

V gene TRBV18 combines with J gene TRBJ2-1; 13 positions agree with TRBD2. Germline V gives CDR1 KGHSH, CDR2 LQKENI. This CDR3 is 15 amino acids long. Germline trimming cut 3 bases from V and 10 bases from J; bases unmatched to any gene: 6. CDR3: CASSPTSGGAGEQFF. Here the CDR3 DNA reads TGTGCCAGCTCACCTACTAGCGGGGGGGCCGGAGAGCAGTTCTTC.

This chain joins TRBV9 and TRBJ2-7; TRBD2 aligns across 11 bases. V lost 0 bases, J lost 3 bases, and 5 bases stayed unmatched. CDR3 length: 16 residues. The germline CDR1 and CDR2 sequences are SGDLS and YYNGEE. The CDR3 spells CASSVEVAGGLYEQYF. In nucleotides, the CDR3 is TGTGCCAGCAGCGTAGAGGTAGCGGGGGGGCTCTACGAGCAGTACTTC.

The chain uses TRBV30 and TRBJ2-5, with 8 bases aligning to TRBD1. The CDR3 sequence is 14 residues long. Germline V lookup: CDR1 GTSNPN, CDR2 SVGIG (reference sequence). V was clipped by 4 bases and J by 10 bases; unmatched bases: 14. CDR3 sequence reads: CAWTNDRGPVNQYF. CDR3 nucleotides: TGTGCCTGGACCAACGACAGGGGCCCAGTGAACCAGTACTTC.

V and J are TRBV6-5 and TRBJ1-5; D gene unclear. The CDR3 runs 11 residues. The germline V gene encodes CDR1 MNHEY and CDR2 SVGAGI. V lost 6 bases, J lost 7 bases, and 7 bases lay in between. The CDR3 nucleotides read TGTGCCAGCAGATCAGACCAGCCCCAGCATTTT. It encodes CASRSDQPQHF.

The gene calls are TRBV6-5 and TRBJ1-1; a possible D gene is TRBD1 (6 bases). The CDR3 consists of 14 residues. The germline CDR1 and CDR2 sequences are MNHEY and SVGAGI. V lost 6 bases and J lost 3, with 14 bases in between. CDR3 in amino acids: CASSRHTGYTEAFF. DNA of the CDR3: TGTGCCAGCAGCCGGCACACAGGGTACACTGAAGCTTTCTTT.

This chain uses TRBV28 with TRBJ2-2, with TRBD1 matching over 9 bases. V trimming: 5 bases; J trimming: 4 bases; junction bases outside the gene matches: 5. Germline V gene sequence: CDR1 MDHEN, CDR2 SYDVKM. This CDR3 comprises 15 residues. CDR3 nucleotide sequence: TGTGCCAGCAGTAGGGACAGGGTTACCACCGGGGAGCTGTTTTTT. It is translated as CASSRDRVTTGELFF.

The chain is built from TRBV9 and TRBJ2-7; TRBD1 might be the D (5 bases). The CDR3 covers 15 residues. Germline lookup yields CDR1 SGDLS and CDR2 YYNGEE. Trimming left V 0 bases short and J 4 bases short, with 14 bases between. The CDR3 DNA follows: TGTGCCAGCAGCGTAGATGACAGCCACGTTTACGAGCAGTACTTC. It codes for CASSVDDSHVYEQYF.

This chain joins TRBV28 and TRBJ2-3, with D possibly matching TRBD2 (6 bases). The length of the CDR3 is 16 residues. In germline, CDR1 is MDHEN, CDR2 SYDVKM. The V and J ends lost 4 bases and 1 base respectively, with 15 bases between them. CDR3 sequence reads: CASSSIRDSRTDTQYF. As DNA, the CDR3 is TGTGCCAGCAGTTCCATCCGGGACTCTCGCACAGATACGCAGTATTTT. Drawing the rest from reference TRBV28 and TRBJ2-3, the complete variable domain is DVKVTQSSRYLVKRTGEKVFLECVQDMDHENMFWYRQDPGLGLRLIYFSYDVKMKEKGDIPEGYSVSREKKERFSLILESASTNQTSMYLCASSSIRDSRTDTQYFGPGTRLTVL.

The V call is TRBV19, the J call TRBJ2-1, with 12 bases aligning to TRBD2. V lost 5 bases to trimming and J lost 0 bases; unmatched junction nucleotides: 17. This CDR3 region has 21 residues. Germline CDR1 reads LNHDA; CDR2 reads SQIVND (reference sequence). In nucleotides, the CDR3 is TGTGCCAGTAGTCCGGACAGGGTTGGACTAGCGGGATTAAGCTCCTACAATGAGCAGTTCTTC. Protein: CASSPDRVGLAGLSSYNEQFF. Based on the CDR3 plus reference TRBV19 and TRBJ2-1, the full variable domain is DGGITQSPKYLFRKEGQNVTLSCEQNLNHDAMYWYRQDPGQGLRLIYYSQIVNDFQKGDIAEGYSVSREKKESFPLTVTSAQKNPTAFYLCASSPDRVGLAGLSSYNEQFFGPGTRLTVL.

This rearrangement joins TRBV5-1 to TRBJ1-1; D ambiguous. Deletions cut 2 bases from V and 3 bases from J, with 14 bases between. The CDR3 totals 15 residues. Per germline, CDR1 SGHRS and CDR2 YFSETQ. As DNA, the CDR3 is TGCGCCAGCAGCTTCGGGCGCCCCGGGGACACTGAAGCTTTCTTT. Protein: CASSFGRPGDTEAFF.

CDR3 sequence: CASSTDRANTEAFF. In DNA, the CDR3 is TGTGCCAGCAGTACAGACAGGGCGAACACTGAAGCTTTCTTT. V usage is TRBV6-5 and J usage is TRBJ1-1, with 7 nucleotides matching TRBD1. Trimming took 5 bases from V and 1 from J; bases not matched to a gene: 4. The CDR3 runs 14 residues. Germline lookup yields CDR1 MNHEY and CDR2 SVGAGI.

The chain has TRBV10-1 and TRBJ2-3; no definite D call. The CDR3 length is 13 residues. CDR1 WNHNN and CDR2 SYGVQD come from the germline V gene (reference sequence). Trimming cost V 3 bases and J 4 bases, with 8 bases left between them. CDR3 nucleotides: TGCGCCAGCAGTGACGGGCTGGCAGATACGCAGTATTTT. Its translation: CASSDGLADTQYF.

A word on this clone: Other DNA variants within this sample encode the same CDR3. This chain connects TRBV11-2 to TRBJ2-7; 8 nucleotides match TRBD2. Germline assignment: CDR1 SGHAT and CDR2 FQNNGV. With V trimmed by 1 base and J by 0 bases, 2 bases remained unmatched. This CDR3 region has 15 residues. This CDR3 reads CASSLAGGSSYEQYF. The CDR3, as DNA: TGTGCCAGCAGCTTAGCGGGAGGGAGCTCCTACGAGCAGTACTTC.

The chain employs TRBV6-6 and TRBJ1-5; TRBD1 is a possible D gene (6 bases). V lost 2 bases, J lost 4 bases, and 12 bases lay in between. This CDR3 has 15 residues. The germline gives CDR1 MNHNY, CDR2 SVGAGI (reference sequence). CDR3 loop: CASSYDGGRNQPQHF. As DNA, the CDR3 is TGTGCCAGCAGTTACGACGGGGGCCGAAATCAGCCCCAGCATTTT.

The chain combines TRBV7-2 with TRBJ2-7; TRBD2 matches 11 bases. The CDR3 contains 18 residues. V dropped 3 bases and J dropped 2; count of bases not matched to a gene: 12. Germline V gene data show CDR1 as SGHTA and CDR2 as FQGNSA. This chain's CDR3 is CASSFELAGVISPYEQYF. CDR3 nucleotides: TGTGCCAGCAGCTTCGAACTAGCGGGAGTAATTAGTCCCTACGAGCAGTACTTC. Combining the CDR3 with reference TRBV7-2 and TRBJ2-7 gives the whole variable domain GAGVSQSPSNKVTEKGKDVELRCDPISGHTALYWYRQSLGQGLEFLIYFQGNSAPDKSGLPSDRFSAERTGGSVSTLTIQRTQQEDSAVYLCASSFELAGVISPYEQYFGPGTRLTVT.

CDR3 nucleotide sequence: TGTGCCAGCAGCTTATCCGGGACAGCATCCTACAATGAGCAGTTCTTC. Encoded protein: CASSLSGTASYNEQFF. J is TRBJ2-1 and V is TRBV11-2, with 7 bases matching TRBD1. The CDR3 runs 16 residues. The ends lost 2 bases at V and 1 base at J; junction bases unmatched: 5. The germline gives CDR1 SGHAT, CDR2 FQNNGV.

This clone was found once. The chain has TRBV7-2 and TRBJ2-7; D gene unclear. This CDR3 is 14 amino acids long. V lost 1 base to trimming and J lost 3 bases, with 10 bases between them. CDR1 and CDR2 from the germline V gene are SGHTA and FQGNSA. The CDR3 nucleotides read TGTGCCAGCAGCTTAGTAGGTGGAAACTACGAGCAGTACTTC. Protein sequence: CASSLVGGNYEQYF.

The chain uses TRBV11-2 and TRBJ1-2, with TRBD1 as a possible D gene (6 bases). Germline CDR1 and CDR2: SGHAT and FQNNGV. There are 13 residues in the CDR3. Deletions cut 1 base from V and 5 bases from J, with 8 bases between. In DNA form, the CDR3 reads TGTGCCAGCAGCTTAGTAGGACAGTATGGCTACACCTTC. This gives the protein CASSLVGQYGYTF.